The rows below give T cell receptor beta chains drawn from one sample of a study of vaccination and CD4 T cells after COVID-19. What these receptors recognize is not known. TCRdb reprocessed the PCR reads via MiXCR and lists one record per CDR3 protein. The table includes about 17,000 distinct CDR3 sequences, around 56% detected once. The sequenced material came from CD4+ T cells from blood, cultured in vitro. The receptors shown here come from a human donor who had recovered from COVID-19. The conserved cysteine and the conserved F or W are not part of the CDR3 here. The order of the fields is CDR3 protein, V gene, clone size. The size entry is marked missing in some rows and otherwise reads once, few, many or a size class.

ASSWGLDEIGYT,TRBV11-3,.
SADRGDYGYT,TRBV29-1,.
AVAMNTEAF,TRBV19,few
ASSRRGLAGVFGELF,TRBV27,.
ATSDSRQGNAGYT,TRBV24-1,.
ASSLGLRGPGYT,TRBV11-1,.
SASQGNQPQH,TRBV20-1,.
ASSLEHNSPLH,TRBV27,.
AIRQPGQMNTIY,TRBV10-3,.
ASSLGPTQGETQY,TRBV11-3,.
ASQLIAGSGGLNTEAF,TRBV7-9,few
ASSLGWAGQETQY,TRBV6-1,few
ASRGTAYEQY,TRBV6-1,.
SAREGGGEAF,TRBV20-1,.
ASSLDSPTYEQY,TRBV5-1,once
ASSTGHYSNQPQH,TRBV19,medium-sized
SARGPGQRYATNEKLF,TRBV20-1,.
ATLDPGQPYGYT,TRBV4-2,.
ASSRGTANTEAF,TRBV18,few
ASSNGRGYT,TRBV7-2,few
ASSDGRGRRDTEAF,TRBV2,.
ASSSGTNGNEETQY,TRBV5-1,.
SVATSGRGNEQF,TRBV29-1,few
ASSPLGQTYGYT,TRBV7-3,few
ASSRGGYGYT,TRBV27,.
ASSALAGEETQY,TRBV5-1,.
ASSWGTTSTDTQY,TRBV5-1,.
AISGPPNTGELF,TRBV10-3,few
ATRKDSAGNYGYT,TRBV15,.
ASSYWSGTAGSPLH,TRBV6-2/TRBV6-3,few
ASSLASVRGNNEQY,TRBV7-2,few
ASSPGTGGSWGYT,TRBV7-3,.
ASSKWGSYNSPLH,TRBV11-2,few
SASYGQGYGTIY,TRBV20-1,.
ASKTGTNTGELF,TRBV6-4,few